The 9 T cell receptor beta chains given below trace back to one sample, sequenced in a study of OX40 agonist ivuxolimab in advanced cancers. Data came from immunoSEQ multiplex PCR; TCRdb stores just in-frame clones and leaves some out. The sample lists around 25,000 clones, around 83% occurring once. This specimen consisted of CD4+ or CD8+ T cells sorted from blood, obtained in a trial of the OX40 agonist ivuxolimab. Receptors were obtained from an adult with an advanced solid tumor such as melanoma, head and neck, liver or kidney cancer.

The rearrangement links TRBV10-3 to TRBJ1-2; D possibly corresponds to TRBD1 (5 bases). With 6 bases removed from V and 8 bases from J, the gap between germline ends came to 19 bases. This CDR3 contains 14 residues. Per the germline V gene, CDR1 is ENHRY and CDR2 is SYGVKD. The CDR3 DNA sequence: TGTGCCATCAGCGGGGGAGGGGCAAGGCAGGGCTACACCTTC. It specifies CAISGGGARQGYTF.

The rearrangement uses TRBV5-1 and TRBJ2-7; D unresolved. In germline, CDR1 is SGHRS, CDR2 YFSETQ. V was cut by 0 bases and J by 0 bases, with 10 bases left in between. This CDR3 comprises 15 residues. In nucleotides, the CDR3 is TGCGCCAGCAGCTTGGACATGTTAAGCTCCTACGAGCAGTACTTC. Translating gives CASSLDMLSSYEQYF.

The chain couples TRBV7-6 to TRBJ2-2; D gene unclear. This CDR3 is built from 14 residues. Germline V gene lookup returns CDR1 SGHVS and CDR2 FNYEAQ. Between the trimmed V and J ends, which lost 1 base and 4 bases, there was a span of 7 bases. The CDR3 loop is CASSLVVSTGELFF. In nucleotides, the CDR3 is TGTGCCAGCAGCTTAGTAGTGAGCACCGGGGAGCTGTTTTTT.

The chain has TRBV2 and TRBJ2-7; 13 nucleotides match TRBD2. The CDR3 contains 16 residues. Germline V gene data show CDR1 as SNHLY and CDR2 as FYNNEI. V lost 6 bases, J lost 4 bases, and 9 bases stayed unmatched. The CDR3 region has the DNA TGTGCCAGCAGACCTGGACTAGCGGGAGCGGGATACGAGCAGTACTTC. Its translation is CASRPGLAGAGYEQYF.

The chain combines TRBV11-2 with TRBJ2-3; D not certain. Trimming cost V 1 base and J 3 bases, with 8 bases left between them. The V gene's germline CDR1 is SGHAT and CDR2 FQNNGV. The CDR3 spans 14 residues. As DNA, the CDR3 is TGTGCCAGCAGCTTAGTTCCGAAAACAGATACGCAGTATTTT. Translation: CASSLVPKTDTQYF. The full variable domain, its missing parts supplied by reference TRBV11-2 and TRBJ2-3, is EAGVAQSPRYKIIEKRQSVAFWCNPISGHATLYWYQQILGQGPKLLIQFQNNGVVDDSQLPKDRFSAERLKGVDSTLKIQPAKLEDSAVYLCASSLVPKTDTQYFGPGTRLTVL.

The V call is TRBV2, the J call TRBJ2-4; unclear D gene. V lost 2 bases to trimming and J lost 5 bases, with 7 bases between them. This CDR3 has 13 residues. CDR1 and CDR2 from the germline V gene are SNHLY and FYNNEI. CDR3 region: CASSEMRQNIQYF. Here the CDR3 DNA reads TGTGCCAGCAGTGAAATGCGCCAAAACATTCAGTACTTC.

The rearrangement links TRBV18 to TRBJ2-7; 11 nucleotides align to TRBD2. Trimming removed 5 bases from V and 6 bases from J; junction bases left unmatched: 3. The CDR3 has 13 residues. Germline V lookup: CDR1 KGHSH, CDR2 LQKENI. In DNA, the CDR3 is TGTGCCAGCTCAAGACTAGCGGGACGCGAGCAGTACTTC. Its protein product is CASSRLAGREQYF.

The chain recombines TRBV7-6 with TRBJ2-5; D gene uncertain. TRBJ2-7 matches the DNA end more closely, so the J call is doubtful. Germline CDR1 SGHVS, CDR2 FNYEAQ. This CDR3 spans 13 amino acids. CDR3 in amino acids: CASSLSASYEQYF. The CDR3 DNA follows: TGTGCCAGCAGCTTAAGCGCCTCCTACGAGCAGTACTTC.

This clone has only a few counts. The chain employs TRBV7-2 and TRBJ2-6; maybe TRBD1 (5 bases). Germline V gene data show CDR1 as SGHTA and CDR2 as FQGNSA. This CDR3 has 16 amino acids. The V end lost 3 bases, the J end lost 5 bases, and 14 bases lay between the germline ends. The CDR3 region has the DNA TGTGCCAGCAGCTTCCGGGTGGACACTAGGGCCAACGTCCTGACTTTC. It codes for CASSFRVDTRANVLTF.